The present TCR beta chain was sequenced within a study of graft-versus-host responses after intestinal transplantation. Background on the study: Once they had received anti-thymocyte globulin induction, all recipients took tacrolimus and steroids for approximately three years.

V shed 11 bases, J shed 0 bases, and the junction held 11 bases outside the gene matches. This CDR3 comprises 15 residues. In germline, CDR1 is MNHNS, CDR2 SASEGT. Here immunoSEQ multiplex PCR was the method, and the copy in TCRdb shows in-frame clones only, minus some. The sample lists tens of thousands of clones, around 38% occurring once. With around 200,000 irradiated, violet-dye-labeled stimulator cells, around 200,000 CFSE-labeled responder cells were plated. Post-reaction sorting isolated proliferating CFSE-low CD3+CD4+ and CD3+CD8+ responders. Only a few counts were recorded for this clone. This specimen was alloreactive CD8+ T cells from a mixed lymphocyte reaction culture, taken before intestinal transplant. Sample subset: CFSE-low proliferating T cells sorted from approximately 6-day pre-transplant mixed lymphocyte reaction (GvH or HvG direction). This receptor was taken from a human patient who received an intestinal transplant. The chain joins TRBV6-1 to TRBJ2-7; 9 bases align to TRBD1. CDR3 sequence reads: CASAGAGQGSYEQYF. DNA for the CDR3: TGTGCCTCTGCCGGGGCGGGACAGGGCTCCTACGAGCAGTACTTC.